Here is one T cell receptor (beta chain) with its context. Its cognate antigen is unknown. Produced via immunoSEQ multiplex PCR; TCRdb's table is partial and in-frame only. The sample holds some 130,000 clones; roughly 90% are singletons and the top ten take around 0.99%. This entry comes from a study of T cell responses to AZD1222 COVID-19 vaccine. Study-wide results and limits: Spike-specific TCR depth and breadth grew after two AZD1222 doses. Spike-wide vaccine-associated CD4 TCRs dominated at 160-218 and 743-854.

Second-dose intervals of approximately 4 or approximately 12 weeks were pooled. Sequenced here: peripheral blood, sampled 28 days after the second AZD1222 dose. The receptor comes from an adult who received the AZD1222 COVID-19 vaccine.

This chain's CDR3 is CASSKGAFLLVDTIYF. CDR3 nucleotide sequence: TGTGCCAGCAGTAAGGGGGCCTTCCTGCTGGTGGACACCATATATTTT. The chain has TRBV5-6 and TRBJ1-3; the match to TRBD1 covers 7 bases. Germline lookup yields CDR1 SGHDT and CDR2 YYEEEE. The CDR3 loop spans 16 amino acids. Trimming took 5 bases from V and 8 from J; bases not matched to a gene: 16.